A selection of T cell receptor beta chains follows, all from one sample in a study of T cell changes during pregnancy in multiple sclerosis. Clones were read by immunoSEQ multiplex PCR, and TCRdb kept only the in-frame ones, dropping some. The table shows 65,000 to 95,000 clones, with about 92% occurring only once. The sequences come from peripheral blood, collected after pregnancy. The receptors shown here come from a female donor in good health, enrolled as a control in a pregnancy study. CDR3s include the opening cysteine and the closing phenylalanine or tryptophan. The order of the fields is V gene, clone size, D gene, J gene, CDR3 protein, CDR3 DNA. The D gene is left open where the match is weak. Size values are once, few and many counts, or a class for expanded clones, and some rows have none.

TRBV5-6	.	TRBD1	TRBJ1-1	CASSLGQGVGAFF	TGTGCCAGCAGCTTGGGACAGGGTGTAGGTGCTTTCTTT
TRBV25-1	.	.	TRBJ2-1	CASTAYNEQFF	TGTGCCAGCACAGCGTACAATGAGCAGTTCTTC
TRBV7-2	.	.	TRBJ2-7	CASSLRLTGPGSTSYEQYF	TGTGCCAGCAGCTTACGCCTGACCGGTCCCGGGAGCACCTCCTACGAGCAGTACTTC
TRBV19	once	.	TRBJ2-1	CASSIEVDRYNEQFF	TGTGCCAGTAGTATAGAGGTAGACAGGTACAATGAGCAGTTCTTC
TRBV2	.	.	TRBJ2-5	CASSRWEARETQYF	TGTGCCAGCTCCCGATGGGAGGCCCGGGAGACCCAGTACTTC
TRBV18	.	.	TRBJ2-7	CASSPAGAYEQYF	TGTGCCAGCTCACCGGCGGGCGCCTACGAGCAGTACTTC
TRBV11-3	.	.	TRBJ2-2	CASSLVLTGELFF	TGTGCCAGCAGCTTAGTCCTAACCGGGGAGCTGTTTTTT
TRBV30	few	.	TRBJ2-3	CAWSQGSDTQYF	TGTGCCTGGAGTCAGGGATCAGATACGCAGTATTTT
TRBV7-9	.	TRBD1	TRBJ2-7	CASSLQGAPQQYF	TGTGCCAGCAGCCTACAGGGGGCCCCTCAGCAGTACTTC
TRBV7-3	.	TRBD1	TRBJ2-6	CASSPQGDLWANVLTF	TGTGCCAGCAGCCCGCAGGGGGATCTCTGGGCCAACGTCCTGACTTTC
TRBV9	.	.	TRBJ2-5	CASSVDGRRQETQYF	TGTGCCAGCAGCGTAGATGGGCGAAGACAAGAGACCCAGTACTTC
TRBV19	.	.	TRBJ1-5	CASSIGTATASQHF	TGTGCCAGTAGTATAGGGACAGCTACCGCATCCCAGCATTTT
TRBV29-1	medium-sized	TRBD1	TRBJ2-3	CSVRGSTGASTDTQYF	TGCAGCGTCCGAGGCTCGACAGGGGCCAGCACAGATACGCAGTATTTT
TRBV29-1	.	TRBD1	TRBJ1-2	CSVEDRGQGSHGYTF	TGCAGCGTTGAAGATCGGGGACAGGGGTCTCATGGCTACACCTTC
TRBV11-2	.	.	TRBJ2-5	CASSKQGQQETQYF	TGTGCCAGCAGCAAGCAGGGTCAACAAGAGACCCAGTACTTC
TRBV18	.	.	TRBJ1-2	CASSSDRDVGYGYTF	TGTGCCAGCTCATCCGACAGAGACGTGGGCTATGGCTACACCTTC
TRBV5-4	.	.	TRBJ1-2	CASSLQGTYGYTF	TGTGCCAGCAGCTTGCAGGGGACCTATGGCTACACCTTC
TRBV12-5	once	.	TRBJ2-3	CASGLEGSRTQYF	TGTGCTAGTGGTTTGGAAGGGAGCCGTACGCAGTATTTT
TRBV6-5	.	.	TRBJ2-1	CASYSPPRFYNEQFF	TGTGCCAGCTACTCCCCCCCCCGTTTCTACAATGAGCAGTTCTTC
TRBV19	.	TRBD1	TRBJ1-5	CASSGTGLNQPQHF	TGTGCCAGTAGTGGGACAGGCCTGAATCAGCCCCAGCATTTT
TRBV30	.	.	TRBJ2-1	CAWSGGIHDEQFF	TGTGCCTGGAGTGGCGGGATCCACGATGAGCAGTTCTTC
TRBV6-1	.	.	TRBJ2-5	CASSANWEVTQYF	TGTGCCAGCAGTGCGAACTGGGAGGTGACCCAGTACTTC
TRBV18	.	.	TRBJ2-1	CASSPPWGSGNHEQFF	TGTGCCAGCTCACCACCCTGGGGTAGCGGAAACCATGAGCAGTTCTTC
TRBV27	.	TRBD2	TRBJ2-3	CASSARLAGETITDTQYF	TGTGCCAGCAGTGCCCGACTAGCGGGAGAGACCATCACAGATACGCAGTATTTT
TRBV29-1	.	.	TRBJ2-7	CSVRLDSYEQYF	TGCAGCGTGCGCCTTGACAGCTACGAGCAGTACTTC
TRBV5-1	.	.	TRBJ1-4	CASSFSATNEKLFF	TGCGCCAGCAGCTTCAGTGCAACTAATGAAAAACTGTTTTTT
TRBV27	.	.	TRBJ2-2	CASSLSAGGAGELFF	TGTGCCAGCAGTTTATCGGCGGGTGGCGCCGGGGAGCTGTTTTTT
TRBV19	.	.	TRBJ2-7	CASSITGVDEQYF	TGTGCCAGTAGTATTACGGGGGTGGACGAGCAGTACTTC
TRBV28	.	.	TRBJ1-2	CASSLPKGLNYGYTF	TGTGCCAGCAGTTTACCCAAAGGACTCAACTATGGCTACACCTTC
TRBV18	.	TRBD2	TRBJ2-3	CASSPPSGTSTDTQYF	TGTGCCAGCTCACCTCCTAGCGGGACTAGCACAGATACGCAGTATTTT
TRBV7-6	.	.	TRBJ1-1	CASRGHPNTEAFF	TGTGCCAGCAGAGGACACCCGAACACTGAAGCTTTCTTT
TRBV7-3	.	.	TRBJ2-2	CASSPLWNTGELFF	TGTGCCAGCAGCCCCCTTTGGAACACCGGGGAGCTGTTTTTT
TRBV25-1	.	.	TRBJ2-1	CASRETDRSSYNEQFF	TGTGCCAGCAGAGAGACGGACAGAAGCTCCTACAATGAGCAGTTCTTC
TRBV29-1	.	TRBD1	TRBJ1-4	CSAQGVGGEKLFF	TGCAGCGCCCAGGGGGTAGGGGGCGAAAAACTGTTTTTT
TRBV5-4	.	TRBD1	TRBJ1-1	CASSLGTGGNTEAFF	TGTGCCAGCAGCTTGGGGACAGGGGGGAACACTGAAGCTTTCTTT
TRBV6-5	.	.	TRBJ2-2	CASSWGGRNTGELFF	TGTGCCAGCAGTTGGGGGGGGCGGAACACCGGGGAGCTGTTTTTT
TRBV28	.	.	TRBJ1-2	CASSFMAGFLGGYTF	TGTGCCAGCAGTTTCATGGCGGGTTTCTTGGGTGGCTACACCTTC
TRBV5-3	.	.	TRBJ1-2	CARSLLGGMYGYTF	TGTGCCAGAAGCTTGTTAGGGGGAATGTATGGCTACACCTTC
TRBV19	few	TRBD1	TRBJ1-1	CASSITGGNTEAFF	TGTGCCAGTAGTATAACAGGGGGGAACACTGAAGCTTTCTTT
TRBV6-1	.	.	TRBJ2-1	CASRAAGSNNEQFF	TGTGCCAGCAGGGCGGCGGGATCAAACAATGAGCAGTTCTTC
TRBV5-1	.	TRBD1	TRBJ1-1	CASSSRDRGVGTEAFF	TGCGCCAGCAGCTCCCGGGACAGGGGTGTTGGCACTGAAGCTTTCTTT
TRBV30	.	TRBD2	TRBJ2-5	CAWTSGRKEGETQYF	TGTGCCTGGACTAGCGGGAGGAAAGAGGGGGAGACCCAGTACTTC
TRBV5-4	.	TRBD1	TRBJ2-3	CASSQGQGITDTQYF	TGTGCCAGCAGCCAGGGACAGGGTATAACAGATACGCAGTATTTT
TRBV10-3	.	TRBD1	TRBJ1-3	CAIRRGQGDSGNTIYF	TGTGCCATCAGGAGGGGACAGGGAGACTCTGGAAACACCATATATTTT
TRBV27	.	TRBD2	TRBJ2-1	CASSPGTSGSSYNEQFF	TGTGCCAGCAGTCCCGGGACTAGCGGGAGCTCCTACAATGAGCAGTTCTTC
TRBV4-3	.	TRBD2	TRBJ2-1	CASSQEETSGNYNEQFF	TGCGCCAGCAGCCAAGAGGAGACTAGCGGGAACTACAATGAGCAGTTCTTC
TRBV6-6	.	.	TRBJ2-5	CASSRAGPPDYGTQYF	TGTGCCAGCAGTCGCGCGGGACCCCCGGATTATGGGACCCAGTACTTC
TRBV30	.	TRBD1	TRBJ2-7	CAWLDRGTYEQYF	TGTGCCTGGCTGGACAGGGGAACCTACGAGCAGTACTTC
TRBV28	.	TRBD2	TRBJ2-1	CASNALAGGFDEQFF	TGTGCCAGCAACGCTCTAGCGGGAGGTTTCGATGAGCAGTTCTTC
TRBV28	.	.	TRBJ1-5	CASSLVQGGNQPQHF	TGTGCCAGCAGTTTAGTACAGGGAGGCAATCAGCCCCAGCATTTT
TRBV7-2	.	.	TRBJ2-7	CASSRPKGSTSVEQYF	TGTGCCAGCAGCCGTCCCAAGGGGTCAACCTCCGTGGAGCAGTACTTC
TRBV18	.	.	TRBJ1-6	CASSPQGGDNSPLHF	TGTGCCAGCTCACCCCAAGGGGGGGATAATTCACCCCTCCACTTT
TRBV4-1	.	.	TRBJ1-2	CASSSPRGGKIETLGYTF	TGCGCCAGCAGCTCCCCGAGGGGGGGGAAGATCGAGACGCTTGGCTACACCTTC
TRBV4-2	.	.	TRBJ2-1	CASSQVEGVNEQFF	TGTGCCAGCAGCCAAGTAGAGGGGGTCAATGAGCAGTTCTTC
TRBV5-5	.	TRBD2	TRBJ2-1	CASSFPSGGPYNEQFF	TGTGCCAGCAGCTTCCCCAGCGGGGGACCCTACAATGAGCAGTTCTTC